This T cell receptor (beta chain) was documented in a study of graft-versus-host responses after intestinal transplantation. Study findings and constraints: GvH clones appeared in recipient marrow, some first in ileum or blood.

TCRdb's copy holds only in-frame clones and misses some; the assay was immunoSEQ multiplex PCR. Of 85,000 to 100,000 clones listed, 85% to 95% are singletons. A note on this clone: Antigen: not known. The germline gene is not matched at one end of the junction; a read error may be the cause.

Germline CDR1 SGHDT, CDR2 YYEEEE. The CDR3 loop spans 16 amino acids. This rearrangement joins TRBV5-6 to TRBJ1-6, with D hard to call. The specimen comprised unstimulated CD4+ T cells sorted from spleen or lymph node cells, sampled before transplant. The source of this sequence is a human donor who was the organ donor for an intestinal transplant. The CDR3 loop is CASSPQTGSSNSPLHF. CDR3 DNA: TGTGCCAGCAGCCCTCAAACCGGGTCCTCTAATTCACCCCTCCACTTT. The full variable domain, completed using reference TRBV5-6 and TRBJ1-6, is DAGVTQSPTHLIKTRGQQVTLRCSPKSGHDTVSWYQQALGQGPQFIFQYYEEEERQRGNFPDRFSGHQFPNYSSELNVNALLLGDSALYLCASSPQTGSSNSPLHFGNGTRLTVT.